This TCR beta chain was observed in a study of cytomegalovirus exposure and HLA in healthy donors. The primer mix had 60 Vbeta and 13 Jbeta primers. Only in-frame clones appear in the TCRdb table, and some are missing; sequencing was by immunoSEQ multiplex PCR. The repertoire has over 100,000 clones, about 64% of them found once; the top ten carry under 2.5%. There are 13 residues in the CDR3. Losses at the gene ends were 6 bases for V and 10 bases for J; bases not matched to a gene: 2. CDR1 and CDR2 (germline): MDHEN, SYDVKM. The sample was PBMCs. This receptor was identified in a woman aged 35 to 49 in good health and CMV-seronegative. The J gene is TRBJ1-6, the V gene TRBV28; 11 bases fit TRBD1. The CDR3 bases are TGTGCCAGCAGGTGGACAGGGGGCTCACCCCTCCACTTT. The encoded protein is CASRWTGGSPLHF. Full variable domain (rest looked up from reference TRBV28 and TRBJ1-6): DVKVTQSSRYLVKRTGEKVFLECVQDMDHENMFWYRQDPGLGLRLIYFSYDVKMKEKGDIPEGYSVSREKKERFSLILESASTNQTSMYLCASRWTGGSPLHFGNGTRLTVT.